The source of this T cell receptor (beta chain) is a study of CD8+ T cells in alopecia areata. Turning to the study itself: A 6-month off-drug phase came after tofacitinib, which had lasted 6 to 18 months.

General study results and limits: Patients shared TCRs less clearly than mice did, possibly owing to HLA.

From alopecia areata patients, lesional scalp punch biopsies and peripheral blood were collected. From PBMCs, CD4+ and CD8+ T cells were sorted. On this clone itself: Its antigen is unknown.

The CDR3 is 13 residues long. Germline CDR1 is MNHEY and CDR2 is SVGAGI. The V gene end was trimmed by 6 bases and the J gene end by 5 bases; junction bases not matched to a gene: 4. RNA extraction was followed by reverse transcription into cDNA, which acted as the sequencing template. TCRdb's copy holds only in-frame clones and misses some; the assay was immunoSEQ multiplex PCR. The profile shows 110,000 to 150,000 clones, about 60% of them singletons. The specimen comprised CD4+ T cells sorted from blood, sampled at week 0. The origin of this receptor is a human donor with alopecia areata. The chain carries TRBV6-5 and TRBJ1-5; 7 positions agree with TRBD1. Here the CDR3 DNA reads TGTGCCAGCAGGACAGGGTTGGATCAGCCCCAGCATTTT. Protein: CASRTGLDQPQHF.